This T cell receptor (beta chain) was captured in a study of shared clonotypes between healthy human individuals. Trimming cost V 3 bases and J 2 bases, with 10 bases left between them. Germline V gives CDR1 SGHDN, CDR2 FVKESK. This CDR3 is built from 14 residues. Ten immunoSEQ deep assay plates were used to sequence unsorted PBMC DNA. This table comes from immunoSEQ multiplex PCR, and its TCRdb copy is limited to in-frame clones, with some not included. The table records approximately 500,000 clones, more than 65% of them present only once. What was sequenced was PBMCs. The sequence came from a middle-aged woman in good health. Some clones in this sample may be carry-over from other donors' samples. The chain joins TRBV14 to TRBJ1-1; D remains unclear. CDR3 sequence reads: CASSHLKKNTEAFF. In nucleotides, the CDR3 is TGTGCCAGCAGCCATTTGAAGAAAAACACTGAAGCTTTCTTT.